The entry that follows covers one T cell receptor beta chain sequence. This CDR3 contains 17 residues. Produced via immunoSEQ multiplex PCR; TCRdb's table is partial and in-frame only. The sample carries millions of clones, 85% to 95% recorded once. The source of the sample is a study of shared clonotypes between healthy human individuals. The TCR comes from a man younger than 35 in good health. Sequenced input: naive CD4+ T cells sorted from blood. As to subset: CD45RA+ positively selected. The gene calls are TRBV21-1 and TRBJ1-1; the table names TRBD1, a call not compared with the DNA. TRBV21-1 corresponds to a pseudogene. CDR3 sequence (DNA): TGTGCCAGCACCCAGAGGGGGACACAGGGTTGGAGGACTGAAGCTTTCTTT. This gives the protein CASTQRGTQGWRTEAFF.